This TCR beta chain appears in the sequencing data of a study of T cell repertoires in cytomegalovirus infection. Study background: Signatures in public TCR beta sequences pointed to both CMV infection and matching HLA type.

MiXCR, applied by TCRdb to the reads, yields one record per CDR3 protein. This sample carries fewer than 550,000 distinct CDR3 sequences, approximately 31% of them seen once, and the ten largest clones take roughly 15%. J lost 2 bases, V lost 6 bases, and 7 bases had no gene match. Germline assignment: CDR1 MNHEY and CDR2 SVGEGT. The CDR3 has 15 residues. Overall study results and limits: Carriage of CMV together with the relevant HLA was identifiable through cumulative public TCR beta family frequency.

A note on this clonotype: What it recognizes is unknown.

The chain has TRBV6-2 or TRBV6-3 and TRBJ2-5; 9 positions agree with TRBD2. The sequence was obtained from a human donor in good health (CMV status not recorded). Some clones in this sample may be carry-over from other donors' samples. Input material: PBMCs. CDR3 residues: CASRSSGGAQETQYF. Written as DNA, the CDR3 is TGTGCCAGCAGAAGTAGCGGGGGAGCTCAAGAGACCCAGTACTTC.